This entry features one T cell receptor beta chain sequence. The antigen remains unidentified. This entry belongs to a study of cytomegalovirus exposure and HLA in healthy donors. Study outcomes and limitations: Immune exposure information available was restricted to CMV serostatus. V- and J-gene trimming in TCR beta was tied to a missense DCLRE1C variant by an analysis performed later.

The study ran its PCR with 60 Vbeta and 13 Jbeta primers. Sequencing was performed with immunoSEQ multiplex PCR; in TCRdb, only in-frame clones are kept and a portion is missing. The repertoire holds about 110,000 clones, with around two thirds as singletons. CDR1 and CDR2 (germline): MNHNS, SASEGT. The CDR3 has 14 amino acids. With 0 bases clipped from V and 4 bases from J, the junction kept 3 bases outside the gene matches. Specimen: PBMCs. The V call is TRBV6-1, the J call TRBJ2-7, with 7 bases identical to TRBD1. The sequence came from a man aged 25 to 40 in good health and CMV-seropositive. The CDR3 region is CASSEAQGRYEQYF. The CDR3 nucleotides read TGTGCCAGCAGTGAAGCACAGGGGCGGTACGAGCAGTACTTC.